Given below is one TCR beta chain in context. What it binds is not known. Germline values: CDR1 SGHNT, CDR2 YYREEE (reference sequence). The CDR3 loop spans 13 amino acids. Deletions cut 4 bases from V and 9 bases from J, with 16 bases between. The sample belongs to a study of cytomegalovirus exposure and HLA in healthy donors. The study's findings and limits: CMV serostatus was the only immune exposure information that was available. What was likely a sequencing artifact was a cluster of highly shared sequence variants. Rarity held for most TCR sequences, but there were some public TCRs that occurred in many donors.

PCR amplification relied on 60 Vbeta primers (plus 13 Jbeta primers). Profiled with immunoSEQ multiplex PCR; TCRdb holds only in-frame clones, not every one. The sample shows more than 110,000 clones, roughly 77% of them seen only once. The chain is built from TRBV5-4 and TRBJ1-2; perhaps TRBD1 as D (5 bases). Input material: PBMCs. This receptor was obtained from a female donor in good health and CMV-seronegative. CDR3 nucleotide sequence: TGTGCCAGCAGCGATCAGGGTAGCCGCCGCTACACCTTC. It encodes CASSDQGSRRYTF.